This entry describes one T cell receptor (beta chain). The data stem from a study of blood T cell repertoires in COVID-19. Looking at the study overall: From T cells, B-cell-depleted T cells, or PBMCs came the material, which was cDNA or gDNA.

Data came from immunoSEQ multiplex PCR; TCRdb stores just in-frame clones and leaves some out. This table has just under 350,000 clones, 88% appearing once. The CDR3 sequence is 13 residues long. From germline, CDR1 is WNHNN and CDR2 SYGVQD (reference sequence). V was pared by 2 bases and J by 3 bases, with 7 bases between. The specimen was peripheral blood. The sequence derives from a woman between 70 and 85 years old with COVID-19, enrolled during active disease. The V call is TRBV10-1, the J call TRBJ1-2; possibly TRBD1 for D (6 bases). CDR3 sequence reads: CASSETGHYGYTF. The CDR3 DNA reads as TGCGCCAGCAGTGAGACAGGGCACTATGGCTACACCTTC.